This T cell receptor beta chain was obtained from a study of blood T cells in healthy people across ages. Study-wide results and caveats: Unsorted PBMCs ruled out conclusive naive versus antigen-experienced comparison. Donors of long life had a larger count of naive CD4+ cells and greater diversity than aged donors. Unknown CMV status may confound age-related changes in expanded clones.

As concerns this clonotype: Its antigen is currently unknown.

With each sample, at least 5 micrograms of total RNA were extracted. Germline V lookup: CDR1 SGHTA, CDR2 FQGTGA. CDR3 length: 15 residues. The V and J ends lost 7 bases and 1 base, in that order; junction bases with no gene match: 9. A second about 6 to 12 cycle PCR used barcoded and J-beta primers. A single record per CDR3 protein comes from TCRdb applying MiXCR to the 5' RACE reads. This sample yields 1.5 million to 2 million distinct CDR3 sequences, of which roughly 49% are seen a single time; over 2% belongs to the top ten. The sequenced sample was blood. The chain joins TRBV7-3 to TRBJ2-5; 7 nucleotides align to TRBD1. This clonotype was obtained from a woman in her thirties or forties in good health. The CDR3 nucleotides are TGTGCCAGCACCACTGTAGGGGGCTCCCAAGAGACCCAGTACTTC. It encodes CASTTVGGSQETQYF.